This note documents a single TCR beta chain sequence. Its antigen is not yet known. At one of its ends the junction is not consistent with the germline gene, which may arise from a read error. No treatment had been received by any patient before thyroid surgery. The study retrospectively analysed patient clinical samples collected from about 2012 to 2019 using T-cell receptor beta sequencing. The CDR1 and CDR2 encoded by the germline V gene (reference sequence) are DFQATT and SNEGSKA. The CDR3 sequence holds 15 residues, the cysteine and phenylalanine included. CDR3 DNA only is kept here, 45 bases in frame from base 1. This sample is part of a study of metastatic and nonmetastatic thyroid tumors (dated by TCRdb to the early 2020s). The study in broad terms: The researchers compared repertoires between peripheral blood samples and tumor or nodule tissue samples from patients with malignant or benign thyroid disease.

Preparation of the library involved PCR. Data came from an Illumina HiSeq 4000. High-throughput sequencing was used to profile the CDR3 region of the TCR beta-chain in every patient. The authors' analysis ran thus. A classifier to discriminate distant-metastatic papillary thyroid cancer patients was built from CDR3 differences across clinicopathological groups. Repertoire diversity was assessed with the Shannon index, and tumor-blood repertoire similarity with the Morisita-Horn index. Using fastp at Q25 and MiXCR, TCRdb reprocessed the public reads and kept productive beta chains. The V and J calls were not made by the authors but by TCRdb's processing. This sample gives tens of thousands of clones in total; around 20% of them show up just once. About 43% of the sample is held by the ten biggest clonotypes. The paper's findings and limits, for the study overall: TCR beta diversity was reported as significantly higher in malignant tumors than in benign nodules, in both blood and tumor samples.

This receptor was taken from a female donor with papillary thyroid cancer or a benign thyroid nodule (not recorded which). Some clones in this sample may be carry-over from other donors' samples. The sequence is built from TRBV20-1 and TRBJ1-6, and TRBD1 matches 7 of the central bases. The specimen was blood. The nucleotides read TGCAGTGCTCCCTCAGGGGGACCGTTATATTCACCCCTCAGCTTT. Translation gives CSAPSGGPLYSPLSF.